Each of the 26 T cell receptor beta chains below was sequenced from the same sample in a study of blood T cell repertoires in COVID-19. Data came from immunoSEQ multiplex PCR; TCRdb stores just in-frame clones and leaves some out. The sample lists about 330,000 clones, 88% occurring once. What was sequenced was PBMCs or T cells enriched from blood (not recorded which). The receptors derive from a young man who had recovered from COVID-19.

CDR3 DNA sequence: TGTGCCAGCAGTCTTTTTAGTTATCAAGAGACCCAGTACTTC. Encoded protein: CASSLFSYQETQYF. This chain links TRBV2 with TRBJ2-5; D not certain. V was trimmed by 5 bases and J by 2 bases, leaving 12 bases between them. Germline V gene data show CDR1 as SNHLY and CDR2 as FYNNEI. This CDR3 is built from 14 residues.

The chain joins TRBV11-2 to TRBJ2-7; a weak D match, TRBD1 (6 bases). Trimming pared 3 bases from V and 5 bases from J, leaving 17 bases between. The CDR3 contains 15 residues. In germline, CDR1 is SGHAT, CDR2 FQNNGV. CDR3 nucleotides: TGTGCCAGCAGCTTCCTGCTTGAGGGGGTTAACGAGCAGTACTTC. It is translated as CASSFLLEGVNEQYF.

The CDR3 DNA reads as TGTGCCAGCAGCGTAAGACTAGCGGGAGTCACCGGGGAGCTGTTTTTT. Translating it yields CASSVRLAGVTGELFF. The chain links TRBV9 to TRBJ2-2, with 12 positions matching TRBD2. Germline V gene lookup returns CDR1 SGDLS and CDR2 YYNGEE. The length of the CDR3 is 16 residues. V shed 1 base and J 4 bases; nucleotides not matched to a gene: 2.

The chain recombines TRBV15 with TRBJ1-3; D is uncertain. The CDR3 spans 14 residues. V lost 7 bases and J 2 bases, leaving 12 bases between the germline ends. CDR1 and CDR2 (germline): LNHNV, YYDKDF (reference sequence). CDR3 bases: TGTGCCACCACCCCCATGCAGGCTGGAAACACCATATATTTT. Its translation is CATTPMQAGNTIYF.

The chain links TRBV25-1 to TRBJ1-6; D is perhaps TRBD1 (5 bases). Trimming removed 4 bases from V and 9 bases from J, with 13 bases in between. The CDR3 has 14 amino acids. Germline lookup yields CDR1 MGHDK and CDR2 SYGVNS. The chain's CDR3 is CASSVRVIGSPLHF. The CDR3 DNA is TGTGCCAGCAGTGTCAGGGTCATCGGTTCACCCCTCCACTTT.

The CDR3 bases are TGCGCCAGCAGTGAGTGGGACAGGGGAAATGAGCAGTTCTTC. It codes for CASSEWDRGNEQFF. The genes are TRBV10-1 and TRBJ2-1; 10 positions match TRBD1. CDR1 and CDR2 from the germline V gene are WNHNN and SYGVQD (reference sequence). This CDR3 is 14 amino acids long. Unmatched junction bases numbered 1, after V lost 1 base and J lost 7 bases.

V and J are TRBV4-2 and TRBJ2-5; D perhaps matches TRBD2 (7 bases). This CDR3 region has 15 residues. Germline V gene data show CDR1 as LGHNA and CDR2 as YNFKEQ. V was pared by 3 bases and J by 3 bases, with 14 bases between. The CDR3 nucleotides are TGTGCCAGCAGCCAGGGGGGGGCCCGGGAAGAGACCCAGTACTTC. Its protein is CASSQGGAREETQYF.

This chain connects TRBV5-5 to TRBJ1-1; D perhaps matches TRBD1 (6 bases). The V gene lost 0 bases and the J gene lost 5 bases, with 17 bases spanning the gap. Germline CDR1 SGHKS, CDR2 YYEKEE (reference sequence). The CDR3 extends over 16 amino acids. Here the CDR3 DNA reads TGTGCCAGCAGCTTGGCTTGGGGGGGCAGTGAGACTGAAGCTTTCTTT. This gives the protein CASSLAWGGSETEAFF. Complete variable domain (other parts from reference TRBV5-5 and TRBJ1-1): DAGVTQSPTHLIKTRGQQVTLRCSPISGHKSVSWYQQVLGQGPQFIFQYYEKEERGRGNFPDRFSARQFPNYSSELNVNALLLGDSALYLCASSLAWGGSETEAFFGQGTRLTVV.

The rearrangement links TRBV4-1 to TRBJ1-2, with D unresolved. Germline CDR1 reads MGHRA; CDR2 reads YSYEKL. This CDR3 has 13 amino acids. Trimming pared 0 bases from V and 6 bases from J, leaving 8 bases between. The CDR3 loop reads CASSQDIRDGYTF. CDR3 nucleotides: TGCGCCAGCAGCCAAGATATTCGAGATGGCTACACCTTC.

The chain links TRBV27 to TRBJ2-5; 7 positions agree with TRBD2. Germline values: CDR1 MNHEY, CDR2 SMNVEV (reference sequence). The length of the CDR3 is 14 residues. Unmatched junction bases numbered 7, after V lost 5 bases and J lost 4 bases. As DNA, the CDR3 is TGTGCCAGCAGTCCCCGGGAGGCGGTAGAGACCCAGTACTTC. Amino acid sequence: CASSPREAVETQYF.

The chain is built from TRBV7-8 and TRBJ2-3; possibly TRBD2 for D (6 bases). CDR1 is SGHVS, CDR2 FQNEAQ, per germline. The CDR3 loop spans 15 amino acids. With 4 bases removed from V and 0 bases from J, the gap between germline ends came to 11 bases. The CDR3 protein is CASSSRLGSTDTQYF. CDR3 nucleotides: TGTGCCAGCAGCTCCAGACTAGGGAGCACAGATACGCAGTATTTT. The full variable domain, with the rest looked up from reference TRBV7-8 and TRBJ2-3, is GAGVSQSPRYKVAKRGQDVALRCDPISGHVSLFWYQQALGQGPEFLTYFQNEAQLDKSGLPSDRFFAERPEGSVSTLKIQRTQQEDSAVYLCASSSRLGSTDTQYFGPGTRLTVL.

The chain uses TRBV5-4 and TRBJ1-2, with D tentatively TRBD1 (5 bases). The CDR3 spans 16 residues. Looked up from germline, CDR1 is SGHNT and CDR2 is YYREEE (reference sequence). The germline V and J ends were trimmed by 0 bases and 4 bases, with 16 bases remaining between them. The CDR3 protein is CASSLGDSALLYGYTF. CDR3 sequence (DNA): TGTGCCAGCAGCTTGGGTGACAGTGCACTTCTCTATGGCTACACCTTC.

The chain carries TRBV3-1 (or the pseudogene TRBV3-2) and TRBJ2-7; TRBD2 agrees at 9 bases. Looked up from germline, CDR1 is LGHDT and CDR2 is YNNKEL (reference sequence). This CDR3 contains 17 residues. Unmatched junction bases numbered 9, after V lost 0 bases and J lost 3 bases. The CDR3 DNA follows: TGTGCCAGCAGCCAAGATAGGGAGCGGGGGGACGTCTACGAGCAGTACTTC. Protein product: CASSQDRERGDVYEQYF.

The gene calls are TRBV10-3 and TRBJ1-4; possibly TRBD1 for D (6 bases). V was clipped by 7 bases and J by 6 bases, with 15 bases between them. Per germline, CDR1 ENHRY and CDR2 SYGVKD. The CDR3 runs to 14 residues. CDR3: CAITDGGGDEKLFF. In DNA form, the CDR3 reads TGTGCCATCACCGATGGGGGGGGCGATGAAAAACTGTTTTTT.

This clone has only a few counts. The chain carries TRBV28 and TRBJ1-2, with 8 bases matching TRBD1. Trimming cost V 5 bases and J 4 bases; bases outside gene matches: 9. This CDR3 contains 15 residues. Germline V gives CDR1 MDHEN, CDR2 SYDVKM. The CDR3 bases are TGTGCCAGCAGTAGGACAGGGCATGGCTCCTATGGCTACACCTTC. Translated, it gives CASSRTGHGSYGYTF.

The chain has TRBV5-1 and TRBJ1-6; 9 bases line up with TRBD1. Germline CDR1 and CDR2: SGHRS and YFSETQ. The CDR3 is made up of 15 amino acids. The junction had 3 bases not matched to a gene; V was cut back by 0 bases and J by 8 bases. For the CDR3, the DNA is TGCGCCAGCAGCTTGGCGGGGACAGGGTATTCACCCCTCCACTTT. Residues: CASSLAGTGYSPLHF.

The V gene is TRBV12-3 or TRBV12-4, the J gene TRBJ1-3; D call uncertain. This CDR3 has 13 amino acids. The ends were cut back, 5 bases at V and 4 bases at J, with 9 bases in the middle. In nucleotides, the CDR3 is TGTGCCAGCAGTCTGAACTACGGAAACACCATATATTTT. Protein: CASSLNYGNTIYF.

This sequence joins TRBV11-2 and TRBJ2-7; tentative D call: TRBD2 (5 bases). The germline V gene encodes CDR1 SGHAT and CDR2 FQNNGV. The ends were cut back, 0 bases at V and 2 bases at J, with 8 bases in the middle. This CDR3 has 14 residues. The CDR3 protein is CASSLDSGTYEQYF. In nucleotides, the CDR3 is TGTGCCAGCAGCTTAGATTCGGGAACCTACGAGCAGTACTTC.

The chain couples TRBV6-5 to TRBJ2-1; 10 bases fit TRBD2. With V trimmed by 5 bases and J by 0 bases, 1 base remained unmatched. Germline CDR1 is MNHEY and CDR2 is SVGAGI. CDR3 length: 15 amino acids. The CDR3 loop is CASSLAGVSYNEQFF. CDR3 in DNA: TGTGCCAGCAGTCTAGCGGGGGTCTCCTACAATGAGCAGTTCTTC.

This rearrangement joins TRBV19 to TRBJ1-4; 12 positions match TRBD1. CDR1 and CDR2 from the germline V gene are LNHDA and SQIVND (reference sequence). This CDR3 has 17 amino acids. After removal of 1 base from V and 10 bases from J, the junction contained 10 bases not matched to a gene. The CDR3, as DNA: TGTGCCAGTAGTATAGCCGGGACAGGGGGCAACAGCAGAAAACTGTTTTTT. As protein: CASSIAGTGGNSRKLFF.

The chain recombines TRBV5-1 with TRBJ2-7, with D possibly matching TRBD1 (5 bases). The CDR3 consists of 13 residues. Germline V gene sequence: CDR1 SGHRS, CDR2 YFSETQ. V was cut by 0 bases and J by 3 bases, with 7 bases left in between. The CDR3 sequence: CASSLGQLYEQYF. The CDR3 region has the DNA TGCGCCAGCAGCTTGGGACAGCTCTACGAGCAGTACTTC. The full variable domain, its missing parts supplied by reference TRBV5-1 and TRBJ2-7, is KAGVTQTPRYLIKTRGQQVTLSCSPISGHRSVSWYQQTPGQGLQFLFEYFSETQRNKGNFPGRFSGRQFSNSRSEMNVSTLELGDSALYLCASSLGQLYEQYFGPGTRLTVT.

V and J are TRBV6-5 and TRBJ1-2; 7 bases align to TRBD1. CDR1 and CDR2 from the germline V gene are MNHEY and SVGAGI. This CDR3 spans 13 amino acids. V lost 2 bases, J lost 8 bases, and 5 bases stayed unmatched. The CDR3 spells CASSYGYRGGYTF. The CDR3, as DNA: TGTGCCAGCAGTTACGGCTACAGGGGAGGCTACACCTTC.

The rearrangement links TRBV28 to TRBJ1-4; the match to TRBD1 covers 12 bases. CDR1 MDHEN and CDR2 SYDVKM come from the germline V gene. The CDR3 covers 19 residues. Trimming at V came to 5 bases and at J to 5 bases, leaving 15 bases not matched to a gene. The CDR3 coding sequence is TGTGCCAGCAGTCCCAGGGGGACAGGGGGCTTATTTATGAATGAAAAACTGTTTTTT. Amino acids: CASSPRGTGGLFMNEKLFF.

This clone has a single count. The chain joins TRBV12-3 or TRBV12-4 to TRBJ1-1; D may be TRBD1 (5 bases). The CDR3 is made up of 11 amino acids. Trimming left V 6 bases short and J 7 bases short, with 9 bases between. CDR3 in amino acids: CASSPGIEAFF. The CDR3 nucleotides are TGTGCCAGCAGCCCAGGGATTGAAGCTTTCTTT.

The chain links TRBV15 to TRBJ2-3, with D unresolved. From germline, CDR1 is LNHNV and CDR2 YYDKDF (reference sequence). The CDR3 is 15 amino acids. V dropped 0 bases and J dropped 0 bases, with 7 bases sitting between them. The CDR3 DNA sequence: TGTGCCACCAGCAGAGATCTCGTAAGCACAGATACGCAGTATTTT. The encoded protein is CATSRDLVSTDTQYF.

V and J are TRBV5-1 and TRBJ2-7, with TRBD1 as a possible D gene (6 bases). V lost 0 bases and J 4 bases, leaving 11 bases between the germline ends. The CDR3 contains 14 residues. Germline V gene sequence: CDR1 SGHRS, CDR2 YFSETQ. This CDR3 is CASSLGQDGYEQYF. The CDR3 bases are TGCGCCAGCAGCTTGGGACAGGATGGTTACGAGCAGTACTTC.